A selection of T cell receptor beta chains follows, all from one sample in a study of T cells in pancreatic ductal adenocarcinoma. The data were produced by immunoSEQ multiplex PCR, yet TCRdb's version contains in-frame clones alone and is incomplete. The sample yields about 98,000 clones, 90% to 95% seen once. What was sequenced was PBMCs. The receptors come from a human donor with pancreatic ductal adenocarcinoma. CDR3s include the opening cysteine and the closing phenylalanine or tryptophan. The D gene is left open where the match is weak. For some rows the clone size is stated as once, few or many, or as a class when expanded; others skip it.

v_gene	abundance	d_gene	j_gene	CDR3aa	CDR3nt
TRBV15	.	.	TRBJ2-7	CATSRDLSVTSFEQYF	TGTGCCACCAGCAGAGATCTATCCGTGACTTCTTTCGAGCAGTACTTC
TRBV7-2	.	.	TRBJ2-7	CASSLAGGSSYEQYF	TGTGCCAGCAGCTTAGCGGGGGGAAGCTCCTACGAGCAGTACTTC
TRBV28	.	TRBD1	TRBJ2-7	CASRLTGTGWNEQYF	TGTGCCAGCAGGCTGACCGGGACAGGGTGGAACGAGCAGTACTTC
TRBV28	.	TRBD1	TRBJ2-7	CASAHTGTGKDEQYF	TGTGCCAGCGCGCACACCGGGACAGGGAAGGACGAGCAGTACTTC
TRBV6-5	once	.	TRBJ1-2	CASSYSGVGYTF	TGTGCCAGCAGTTACTCCGGGGTTGGCTACACCTTC
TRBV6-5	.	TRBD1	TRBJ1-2	CASSKGQGGYGYTF	TGTGCCAGCAGCAAGGGACAGGGAGGCTATGGCTACACCTTC
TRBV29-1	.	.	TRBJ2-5	CSVGGAQETQYF	TGCAGCGTTGGGGGAGCCCAAGAGACCCAGTACTTC
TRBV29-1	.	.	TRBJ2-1	CSVEVHSYNEQFF	TGCAGCGTTGAAGTTCACTCCTACAATGAGCAGTTCTTC
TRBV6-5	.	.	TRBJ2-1	CASSYDRLSEQFF	TGTGCCAGCAGTTACGACAGGTTGTCTGAGCAGTTCTTC
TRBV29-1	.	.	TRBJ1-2	CSVDRNGYTF	TGCAGCGTTGACAGAAATGGCTACACCTTC
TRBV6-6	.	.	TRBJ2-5	CASSRTDTGTQYF	TGTGCCAGCAGCCGAACGGACACAGGAACCCAGTACTTC
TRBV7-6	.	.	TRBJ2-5	CASSLGSLQETQYF	TGTGCCAGCAGCTTAGGATCCCTACAAGAGACCCAGTACTTC
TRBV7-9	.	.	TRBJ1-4	CASSHTGEKLFF	TGTGCCAGCAGTCATACGGGGGAAAAACTGTTTTTT
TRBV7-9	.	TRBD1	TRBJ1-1	CASSLNTGGYMNTEAFF	TGTGCCAGCAGCCTAAATACAGGGGGCTACATGAACACTGAAGCTTTCTTT
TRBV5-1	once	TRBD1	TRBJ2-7	CASSLGQGAYEQYF	TGCGCCAGCAGCTTGGGACAGGGGGCCTACGAGCAGTACTTC
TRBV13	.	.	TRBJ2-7	CASSRRGSLYEQYF	TGTGCCAGCAGCCGGAGAGGGTCTTTGTACGAGCAGTACTTC
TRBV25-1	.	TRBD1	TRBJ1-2	CASSNPGQGIGGYTF	TGTGCCAGCAGTAATCCGGGACAGGGAATAGGTGGCTACACCTTC
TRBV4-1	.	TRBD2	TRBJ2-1	CASSPLSGSSYNEQFF	TGCGCCAGCAGCCCCCTAAGCGGGAGCTCCTACAATGAGCAGTTCTTC
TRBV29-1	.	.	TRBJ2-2	CSARFGGELFF	TGCAGCGCGAGATTCGGCGGGGAGCTGTTTTTT
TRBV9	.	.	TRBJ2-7	CASSGMDSHEQYF	TGTGCCAGCAGCGGGATGGACTCTCACGAGCAGTACTTC
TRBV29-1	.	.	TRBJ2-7	CSDRTPEGREQYF	TGCAGCGACCGAACTCCAGAGGGCCGCGAGCAGTACTTC
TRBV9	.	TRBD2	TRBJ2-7	CASSVGTGTTYEQYF	TGTGCCAGCAGCGTAGGCACCGGGACTACCTACGAGCAGTACTTC
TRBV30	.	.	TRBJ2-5	CAWSRGEGETQYF	TGTGCCTGGAGCAGGGGGGAAGGAGAGACCCAGTACTTC
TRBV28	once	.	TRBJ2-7	CASSPLGELAQEQYF	TGTGCCAGCAGTCCCCTAGGTGAGCTAGCACAAGAGCAGTACTTC
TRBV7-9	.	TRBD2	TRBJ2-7	CASSPLAGGTGEQYF	TGTGCCAGCAGCCCGCTAGCGGGAGGCACGGGGGAGCAGTACTTC
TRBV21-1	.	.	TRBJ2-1	CASSKMGLFNEQFF	TGTGCCAGCAGCAAAATGGGGCTGTTCAATGAGCAGTTCTTC
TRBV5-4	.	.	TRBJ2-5	CASRSFGGLETQYF	TGTGCCAGCAGAAGTTTCGGGGGGCTAGAGACCCAGTACTTC
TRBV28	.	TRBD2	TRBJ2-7	CASSLGGEQYF	TGTGCCAGCAGCTTGGGAGGGGAGCAGTACTTC
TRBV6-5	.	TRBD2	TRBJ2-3	CASSRLAGADTQYF	TGTGCCAGCAGTCGACTAGCGGGAGCAGATACGCAGTATTTT
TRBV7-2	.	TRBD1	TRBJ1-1	CASSPRRDRGAEAFF	TGTGCCAGCAGCCCCCGCCGGGACAGGGGAGCTGAAGCTTTCTTT
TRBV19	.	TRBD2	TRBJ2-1	CASSILAGATYNEQFF	TGTGCCAGTAGTATTCTAGCGGGGGCCACCTACAATGAGCAGTTCTTC
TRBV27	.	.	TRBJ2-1	CASSLQDSFNEQFF	TGTGCCAGCAGTCTCCAGGACTCATTCAATGAGCAGTTCTTC
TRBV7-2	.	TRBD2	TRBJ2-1	CASSLAGTSGRAEQFF	TGTGCCAGCAGCTTAGCGGGGACTAGCGGGAGGGCTGAACAGTTCTTC
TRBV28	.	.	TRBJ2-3	CASLRATSTDTQYF	TGTGCCAGCCTGAGGGCGACAAGCACAGATACGCAGTATTTT
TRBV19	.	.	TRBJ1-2	CASSTLSGAERYTF	TGTGCCAGTAGTACTCTTTCAGGGGCGGAGCGCTACACCTTC
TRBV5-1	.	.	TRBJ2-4	CASSFGAAQGIQYF	TGCGCCAGCAGCTTCGGAGCGGCCCAAGGGATTCAGTACTTC
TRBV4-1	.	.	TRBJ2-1	CASSPLDGPYNEQFF	TGCGCCAGCAGTCCTCTAGACGGTCCCTACAATGAGCAGTTCTTC
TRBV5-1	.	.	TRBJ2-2	CASSLRQDTGELFF	TGCGCCAGCAGCCTTCGACAGGACACCGGGGAGCTGTTTTTT
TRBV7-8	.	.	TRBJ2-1	CASSLAGRYGRGQFF	TGTGCCAGCAGCTTAGCGGGGAGATACGGTCGGGGGCAGTTCTTC
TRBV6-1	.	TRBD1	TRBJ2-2	CASSWDRVYNGELFF	TGTGCCAGCAGTTGGGACAGGGTGTATAACGGGGAGCTGTTTTTT
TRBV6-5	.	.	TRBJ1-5	CASSYEGVRQPQHF	TGTGCCAGCAGTTACGAAGGGGTACGGCAGCCCCAGCATTTT
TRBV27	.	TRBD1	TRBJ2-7	CASSLKGASSYEQYF	TGTGCCAGCAGTTTAAAGGGGGCATCGTCCTACGAGCAGTACTTC
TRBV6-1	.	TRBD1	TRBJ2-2	CASRDRKVDTGELFF	TGTGCCAGCAGGGACAGGAAGGTGGACACCGGGGAGCTGTTTTTT
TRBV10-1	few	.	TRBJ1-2	CASSTRGYTF	TGCGCCAGCAGTACTCGAGGCTACACCTTC
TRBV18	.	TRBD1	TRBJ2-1	CASSKGTEHNEQFF	TGTGCCAGCTCAAAGGGGACAGAACACAATGAGCAGTTCTTC
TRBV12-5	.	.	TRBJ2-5	CASGLRGQETQYF	TGTGCTAGTGGTTTGAGGGGCCAAGAGACCCAGTACTTC
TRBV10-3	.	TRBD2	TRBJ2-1	CAIRERESDEQFF	TGTGCCATCAGGGAGCGGGAGTCAGATGAGCAGTTCTTC
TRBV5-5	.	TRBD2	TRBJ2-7	CASRRLAGGRGRSEQYF	TGTGCCAGCAGGAGACTAGCGGGAGGCCGGGGGAGGAGCGAGCAGTACTTC
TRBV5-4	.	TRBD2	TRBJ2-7	CASSWTSSIEQYF	TGTGCCAGCAGCTGGACTAGCTCTATCGAGCAGTACTTC
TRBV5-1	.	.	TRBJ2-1	CASSLAQIVDEQFF	TGCGCCAGCAGCTTGGCCCAAATAGTAGATGAGCAGTTCTTC
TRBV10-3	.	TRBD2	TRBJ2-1	CAIRTGLAGARSEQFF	TGTGCCATCAGGACGGGACTAGCGGGAGCAAGGAGTGAGCAGTTCTTC
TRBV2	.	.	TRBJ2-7	CASSRGQRSYEQYF	TGTGCCAGCAGTCGGGGACAACGCTCCTACGAGCAGTACTTC
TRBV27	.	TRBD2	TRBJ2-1	CASRSLAGVKNEQFF	TGTGCCAGCAGGTCCCTAGCGGGAGTAAAAAATGAGCAGTTCTTC
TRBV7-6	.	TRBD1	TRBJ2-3	CASSLRGPDRGRTDTQYF	TGTGCCAGCAGCTTACGAGGTCCGGACAGGGGGCGGACAGATACGCAGTATTTT
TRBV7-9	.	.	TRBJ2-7	CASSTHGEGYEQYF	TGTGCCAGCAGCACCCACGGAGAGGGCTACGAGCAGTACTTC
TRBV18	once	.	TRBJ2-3	CASSPRDSSTDTQYF	TGTGCCAGCTCACCACGAGACAGTAGCACAGATACGCAGTATTTT
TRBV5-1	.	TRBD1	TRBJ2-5	CASTGGLQETQYF	TGCGCCAGCACAGGGGGCTTACAAGAGACCCAGTACTTC
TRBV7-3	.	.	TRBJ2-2	CASSLVSGELFF	TGTGCCAGCAGCTTAGTATCCGGGGAGCTGTTTTTT
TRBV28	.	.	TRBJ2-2	CASRPHRGGSTGELFF	TGTGCCAGCAGACCCCACAGGGGAGGATCCACCGGGGAGCTGTTTTTT